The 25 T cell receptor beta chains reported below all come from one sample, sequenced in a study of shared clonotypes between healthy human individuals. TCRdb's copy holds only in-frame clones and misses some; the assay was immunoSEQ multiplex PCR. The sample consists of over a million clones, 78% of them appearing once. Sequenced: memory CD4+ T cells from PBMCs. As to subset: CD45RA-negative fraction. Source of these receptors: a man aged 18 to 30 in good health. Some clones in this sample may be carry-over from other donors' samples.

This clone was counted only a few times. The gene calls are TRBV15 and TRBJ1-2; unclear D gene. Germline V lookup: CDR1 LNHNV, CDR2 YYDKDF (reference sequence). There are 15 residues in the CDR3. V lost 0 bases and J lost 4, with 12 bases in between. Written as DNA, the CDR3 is TGTGCCACCAGCAGAGATCAGGCGACTAGCTATGGCTACACCTTC. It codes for CATSRDQATSYGYTF.

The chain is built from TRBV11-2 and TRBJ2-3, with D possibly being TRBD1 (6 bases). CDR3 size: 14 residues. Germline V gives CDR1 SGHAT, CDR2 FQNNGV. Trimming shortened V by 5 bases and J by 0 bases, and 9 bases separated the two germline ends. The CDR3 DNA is TGTGCCAGCAGCCGGACAGCTAGCACAGATACGCAGTATTTT. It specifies CASSRTASTDTQYF. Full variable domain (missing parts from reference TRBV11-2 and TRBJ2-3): EAGVAQSPRYKIIEKRQSVAFWCNPISGHATLYWYQQILGQGPKLLIQFQNNGVVDDSQLPKDRFSAERLKGVDSTLKIQPAKLEDSAVYLCASSRTASTDTQYFGPGTRLTVL.

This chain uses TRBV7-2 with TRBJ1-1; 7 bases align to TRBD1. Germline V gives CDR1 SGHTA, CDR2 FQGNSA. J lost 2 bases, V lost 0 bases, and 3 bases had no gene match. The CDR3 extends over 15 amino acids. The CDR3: CASSLAGTENTEAFF. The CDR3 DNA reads TGTGCCAGCAGCTTAGCGGGGACAGAAAACACTGAAGCTTTCTTT. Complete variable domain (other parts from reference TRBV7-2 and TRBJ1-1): GAGVSQSPSNKVTEKGKDVELRCDPISGHTALYWYRQSLGQGLEFLIYFQGNSAPDKSGLPSDRFSAERTGGSVSTLTIQRTQQEDSAVYLCASSLAGTENTEAFFGQGTRLTVV.

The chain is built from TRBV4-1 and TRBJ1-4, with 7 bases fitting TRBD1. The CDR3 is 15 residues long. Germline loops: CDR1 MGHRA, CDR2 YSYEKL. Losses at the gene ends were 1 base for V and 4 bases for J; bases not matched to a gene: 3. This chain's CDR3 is CASSQGQGDNEKLFF. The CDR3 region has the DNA TGCGCCAGCAGCCAAGGGCAGGGGGATAATGAAAAACTGTTTTTT.

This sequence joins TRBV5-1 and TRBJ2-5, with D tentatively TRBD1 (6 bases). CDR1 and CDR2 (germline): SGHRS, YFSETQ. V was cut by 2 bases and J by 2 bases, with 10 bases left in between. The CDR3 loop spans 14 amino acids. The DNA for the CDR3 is TGCGCCAGCAGCTTCTCGGACAGTCAAGAGACCCAGTACTTC. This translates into CASSFSDSQETQYF. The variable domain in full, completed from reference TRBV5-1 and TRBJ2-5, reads KAGVTQTPRYLIKTRGQQVTLSCSPISGHRSVSWYQQTPGQGLQFLFEYFSETQRNKGNFPGRFSGRQFSNSRSEMNVSTLELGDSALYLCASSFSDSQETQYFGPGTRLLVL.

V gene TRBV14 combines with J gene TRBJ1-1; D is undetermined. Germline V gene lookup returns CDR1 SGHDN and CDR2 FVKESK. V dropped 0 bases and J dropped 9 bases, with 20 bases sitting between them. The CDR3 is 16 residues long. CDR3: CASSQDPGIPVLKAFF. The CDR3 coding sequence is TGTGCCAGCAGCCAAGATCCGGGCATCCCCGTCCTAAAAGCTTTCTTT.

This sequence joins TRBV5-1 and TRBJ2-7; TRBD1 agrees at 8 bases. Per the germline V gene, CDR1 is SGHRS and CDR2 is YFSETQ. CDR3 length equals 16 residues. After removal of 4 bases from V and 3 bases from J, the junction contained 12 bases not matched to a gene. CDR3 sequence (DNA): TGCGCCAGCAGCCTACGGGGACAGGCGACGTTCTACGAGCAGTACTTC. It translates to CASSLRGQATFYEQYF.

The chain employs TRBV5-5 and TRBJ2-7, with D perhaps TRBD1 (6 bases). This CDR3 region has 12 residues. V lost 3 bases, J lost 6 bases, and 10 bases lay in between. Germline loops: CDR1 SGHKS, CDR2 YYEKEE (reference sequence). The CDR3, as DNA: TGTGCCAGCAGCTACCAGGGGCGCGAGCAGTACTTC. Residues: CASSYQGREQYF.

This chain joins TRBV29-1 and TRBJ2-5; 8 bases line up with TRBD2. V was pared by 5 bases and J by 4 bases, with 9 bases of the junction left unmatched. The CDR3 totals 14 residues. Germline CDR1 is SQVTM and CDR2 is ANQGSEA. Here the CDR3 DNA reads TGCAGCGTTTTTTGGGGGGCGGGAGGAGAGACCCAGTACTTC. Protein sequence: CSVFWGAGGETQYF. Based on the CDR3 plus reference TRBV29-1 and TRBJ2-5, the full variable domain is SAVISQKPSRDICQRGTSLTIQCQVDSQVTMMFWYRQQPGQSLTLIATANQGSEATYESGFVIDKFPISRPNLTFSTLTVSNMSPEDSSIYLCSVFWGAGGETQYFGPGTRLLVL.

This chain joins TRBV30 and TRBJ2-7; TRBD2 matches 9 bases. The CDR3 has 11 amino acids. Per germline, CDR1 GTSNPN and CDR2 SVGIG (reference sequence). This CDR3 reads CAGGRAGEQYF. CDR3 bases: TGTGCTGGCGGGAGGGCCGGGGAGCAGTACTTC.

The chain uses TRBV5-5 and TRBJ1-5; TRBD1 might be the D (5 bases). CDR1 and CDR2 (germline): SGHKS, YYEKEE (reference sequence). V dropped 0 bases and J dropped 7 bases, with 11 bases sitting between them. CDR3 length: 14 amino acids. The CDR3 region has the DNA TGTGCCAGCAGCTTGGAGTCGGGGGAACAGCCCCAGCATTTT. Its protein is CASSLESGEQPQHF. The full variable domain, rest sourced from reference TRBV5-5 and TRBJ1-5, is DAGVTQSPTHLIKTRGQQVTLRCSPISGHKSVSWYQQVLGQGPQFIFQYYEKEERGRGNFPDRFSARQFPNYSSELNVNALLLGDSALYLCASSLESGEQPQHFGDGTRLSIL.

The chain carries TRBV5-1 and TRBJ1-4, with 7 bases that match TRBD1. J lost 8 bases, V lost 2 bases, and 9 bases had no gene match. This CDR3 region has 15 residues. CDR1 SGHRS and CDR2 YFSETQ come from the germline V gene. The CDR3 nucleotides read TGCGCCAGCAGCTTCACCGGGACAGAGGGGGAAAAACTGTTTTTT. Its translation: CASSFTGTEGEKLFF.

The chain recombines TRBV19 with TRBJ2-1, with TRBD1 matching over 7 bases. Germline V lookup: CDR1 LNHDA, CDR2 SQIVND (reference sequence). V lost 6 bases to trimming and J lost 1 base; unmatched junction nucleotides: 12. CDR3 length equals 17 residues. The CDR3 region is CASRRTRRTGSYNEQFF. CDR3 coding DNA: TGTGCCAGTAGGAGAACACGGAGGACAGGTTCCTACAATGAGCAGTTCTTC.

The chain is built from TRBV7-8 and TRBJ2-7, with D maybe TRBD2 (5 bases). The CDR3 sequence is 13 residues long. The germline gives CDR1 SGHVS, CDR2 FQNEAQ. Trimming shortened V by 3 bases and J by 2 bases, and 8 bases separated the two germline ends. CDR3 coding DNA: TGTGCCAGCAGCTTTTCCGGGGCCTACGAGCAGTACTTC. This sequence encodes CASSFSGAYEQYF.

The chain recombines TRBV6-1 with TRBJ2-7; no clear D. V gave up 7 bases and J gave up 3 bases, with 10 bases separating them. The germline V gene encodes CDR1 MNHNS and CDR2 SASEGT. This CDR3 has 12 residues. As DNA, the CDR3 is TGTGCCAGCACCACATTCAGCTACGAGCAGTACTTC. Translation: CASTTFSYEQYF.

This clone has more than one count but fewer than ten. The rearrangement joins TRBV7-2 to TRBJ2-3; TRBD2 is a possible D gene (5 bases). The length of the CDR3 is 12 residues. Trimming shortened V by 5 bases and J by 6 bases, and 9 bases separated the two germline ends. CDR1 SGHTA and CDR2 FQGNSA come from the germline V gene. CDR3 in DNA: TGTGCCAGCAGCCTTAGCGAGGATACGCAGTATTTT. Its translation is CASSLSEDTQYF.

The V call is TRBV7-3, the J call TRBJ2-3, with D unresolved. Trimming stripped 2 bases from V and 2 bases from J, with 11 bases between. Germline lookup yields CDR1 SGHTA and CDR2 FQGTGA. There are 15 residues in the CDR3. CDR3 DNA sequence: TGTGCCAGCAGCTTAGGGGTGCTTCCCACAGATACGCAGTATTTT. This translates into CASSLGVLPTDTQYF. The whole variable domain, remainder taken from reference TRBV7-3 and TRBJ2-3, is GAGVSQTPSNKVTEKGKYVELRCDPISGHTALYWYRQSLGQGPEFLIYFQGTGAADDSGLPNDRFFAVRPEGSVSTLKIQRTERGDSAVYLCASSLGVLPTDTQYFGPGTRLTVL.

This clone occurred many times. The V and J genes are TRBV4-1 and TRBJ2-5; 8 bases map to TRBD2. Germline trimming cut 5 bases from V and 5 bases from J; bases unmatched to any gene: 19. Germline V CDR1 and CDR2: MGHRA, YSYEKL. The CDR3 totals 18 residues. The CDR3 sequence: CASSGEGFAGGRRETQYF. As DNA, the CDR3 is TGCGCCAGCAGCGGAGAGGGCTTTGCGGGAGGCCGGAGGGAGACCCAGTACTTC.

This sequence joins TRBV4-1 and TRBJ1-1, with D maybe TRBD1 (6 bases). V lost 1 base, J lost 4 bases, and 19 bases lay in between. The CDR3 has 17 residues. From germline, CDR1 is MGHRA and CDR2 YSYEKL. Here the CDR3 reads CASSQAPSRGSGTEAFF. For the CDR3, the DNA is TGCGCCAGCAGCCAAGCACCATCCAGGGGTTCGGGCACTGAAGCTTTCTTT.

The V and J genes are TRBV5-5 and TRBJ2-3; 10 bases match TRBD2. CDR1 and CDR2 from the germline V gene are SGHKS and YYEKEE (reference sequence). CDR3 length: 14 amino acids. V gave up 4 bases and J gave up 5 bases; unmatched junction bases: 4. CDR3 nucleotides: TGTGCCAGCAGCCCCGGGACTAGCGTAGATACGCAGTATTTT. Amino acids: CASSPGTSVDTQYF.

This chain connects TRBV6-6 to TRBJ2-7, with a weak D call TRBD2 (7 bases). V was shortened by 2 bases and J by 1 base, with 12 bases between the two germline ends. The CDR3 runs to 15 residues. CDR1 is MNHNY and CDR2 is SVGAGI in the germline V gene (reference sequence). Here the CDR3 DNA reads TGTGCCAGCAGTTACGGGGGGGCCCTGTCCTACGAGCAGTACTTC. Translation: CASSYGGALSYEQYF.

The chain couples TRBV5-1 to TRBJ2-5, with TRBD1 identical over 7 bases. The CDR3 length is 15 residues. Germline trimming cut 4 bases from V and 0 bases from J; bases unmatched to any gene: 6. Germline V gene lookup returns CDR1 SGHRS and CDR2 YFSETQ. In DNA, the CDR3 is TGCGCCAGCAGCACCGGGACAGCGTACCAAGAGACCCAGTACTTC. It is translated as CASSTGTAYQETQYF.

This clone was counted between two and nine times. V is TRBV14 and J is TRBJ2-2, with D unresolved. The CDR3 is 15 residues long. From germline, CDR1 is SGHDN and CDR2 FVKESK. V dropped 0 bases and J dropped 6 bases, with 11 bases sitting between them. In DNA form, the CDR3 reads TGTGCCAGCAGCCAAGATCCCACTTTGTCCGGGGAGCTGTTTTTT. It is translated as CASSQDPTLSGELFF.

The CDR3 DNA follows: TGTGCCAGCAGCTTCCTGGGACCCACGACTAGCACAGATACGCAGTATTTT. This encodes CASSFLGPTTSTDTQYF. This rearrangement joins TRBV7-2 to TRBJ2-3, with D perhaps assigned TRBD1 or TRBD2 (5 bases each). V lost 3 bases and J 0 bases, leaving 16 bases between the germline ends. Looked up from germline, CDR1 is SGHTA and CDR2 is FQGNSA. The CDR3 has 17 residues.

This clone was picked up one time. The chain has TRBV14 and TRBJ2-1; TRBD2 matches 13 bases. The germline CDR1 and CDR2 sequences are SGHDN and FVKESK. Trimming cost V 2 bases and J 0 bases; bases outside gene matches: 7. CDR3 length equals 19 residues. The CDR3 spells CASSQKLAGGPVSYNEQFF. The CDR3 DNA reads TGTGCCAGCAGCCAAAAACTAGCGGGAGGGCCAGTCTCCTACAATGAGCAGTTCTTC.